This TCR beta chain was identified in a study of technical replicates of blood from a handful of donors. The germline V and J ends were trimmed by 11 bases and 1 base, with 11 bases remaining between them. The CDR3 loop spans 12 amino acids. From germline, CDR1 is MNHEY and CDR2 SMNVEV (reference sequence). TCRdb's table, derived via immunoSEQ multiplex PCR, lists solely in-frame clones and lacks some. The sample consists of roughly 60,000 clones, approximately 86% of them appearing once. This TCR was sampled from a human donor in good health. Some clones in this sample may be carry-over from other donors' samples. Sequencing was carried out using PBMCs. This sequence joins TRBV27 and TRBJ1-2; TRBD1 might be the D (5 bases). The DNA for the CDR3 is TGTGCCGCAGGGCCGAATAACTATGGCTACACCTTC. It translates to CAAGPNNYGYTF.